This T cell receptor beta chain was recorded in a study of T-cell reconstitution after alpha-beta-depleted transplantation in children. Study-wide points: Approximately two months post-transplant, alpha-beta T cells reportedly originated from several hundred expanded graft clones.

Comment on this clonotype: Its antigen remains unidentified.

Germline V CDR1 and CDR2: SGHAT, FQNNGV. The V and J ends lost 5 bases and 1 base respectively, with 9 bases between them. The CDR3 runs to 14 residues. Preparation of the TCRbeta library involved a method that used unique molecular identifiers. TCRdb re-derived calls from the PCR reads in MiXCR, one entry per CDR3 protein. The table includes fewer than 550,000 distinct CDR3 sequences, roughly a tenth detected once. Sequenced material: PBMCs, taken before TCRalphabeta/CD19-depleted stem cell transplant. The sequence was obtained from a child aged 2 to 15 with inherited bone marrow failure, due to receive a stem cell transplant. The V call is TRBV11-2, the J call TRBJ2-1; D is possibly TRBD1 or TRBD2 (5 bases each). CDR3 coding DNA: TGTGCCAGCAGCGAGGGGCGGTCCTACAATGAGCAGTTCTTC. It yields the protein CASSEGRSYNEQFF.